The subject of this entry is one TCR beta chain. There are a few counts of this clonotype. It has no known antigen specificity. Base qualities are not provided; no much larger clone lies one nucleotide away. TCRdb names Illumina HiSeq 2500 as the instrument used. TCR beta libraries were prepared by quantitative 5'-RACE with molecular barcodes. In the authors' own workflow: A new computational method based on a probabilistic model of VDJ rearrangement was used to identify disease-linked TCR variants. The public reads were quality trimmed at Q25 with fastp and then assembled into clones with MiXCR by TCRdb, keeping productive beta chains. Duplicate CDR3 protein sequences are folded into a single record with the most common DNA and genes. These V and J calls rely on TCRdb rather than the paper's analysis. This sample comprises roughly 250,000 distinct CDR3 sequences, around 9.1% of them detected only once. Clones ranked in the top ten supply under 7.5% of the sample.

This record comes from a study of CD8 T cells in ankylosing spondylitis (dated by TCRdb to 2016 to 2017). Looking at the study overall: T cell receptor beta repertoires were profiled in healthy donors and ankylosing spondylitis patients so that disease-linked TCR variants could be found. The full study cohort comprised about 25 ankylosing spondylitis patients and approximately 100 healthy donors. Peripheral blood was sampled, and synovial fluid was additionally collected from ankylosing spondylitis patients. What the authors observed across the whole study: Some of the motif variants had been reported before in the synovial fluid and blood of reactive arthritis patients, a finding that suggests common disease-initiation mechanisms. The disease-linked clones had a CD8+ phenotype and were found at relatively low frequencies in peripheral blood. According to the report, matched synovial fluid samples from ankylosing spondylitis patients were significantly enriched for the disease-linked clones. Blood from ankylosing spondylitis patients appeared to be characterized by a TCR beta motif made up of fewer than ten highly homologous amino acid variants.

According to the germline V gene, CDR1 reads SGHTA and CDR2 reads FQGNSA. V sheds 0 bases and J sheds 1 base, leaving 22 bases between their ends. There are 19 amino acids in the CDR3, from cysteine to phenylalanine inclusive. The kept DNA is CDR3 alone, 57 bases in frame from the first base. The origin of this receptor is a male donor with ankylosing spondylitis or in good health (not recorded which). This chain is built from TRBV7-2 and TRBJ2-7; perhaps TRBD2 is the D gene, with 7 bases matching. Sequencing was performed on blood, either unsorted or a sorted T cell fraction (not recorded which). The DNA sequence follows: TGTGCCAGCAGCTTAGCGCACGTGAGCGGGGCAGGGGAGTCCTACGAGCAGTACTTC. Its protein product is CASSLAHVSGAGESYEQYF.